This T cell receptor beta chain was found in a study of identical twins. Remarks on this clonotype: Antigen unknown.

cDNA carried unique molecular identifiers, and a universal primer site was added by template switching. TCRdb processed the 5' RACE reads anew with MiXCR; each CDR3 protein has one entry. The repertoire holds roughly 1,500,000 distinct CDR3 sequences, with roughly a third as singletons. Points from the study as a whole: Whereas memory repertoires showed no such difference, abundant cord blood beta clonotypes carried fewer insertions. The degree of excess twin sharing was weaker in beta out-of-frame sequences.

The CDR3 totals 16 residues. Germline V gene lookup returns CDR1 SEHNR and CDR2 FQNEAQ (reference sequence). Trimming left V 4 bases short and J 0 bases short, with 16 bases between. The chain links TRBV7-9 to TRBJ2-7, with D perhaps TRBD1 (7 bases). The sequence was obtained from a newborn girl in good health. The material sequenced was cord blood. The CDR3 DNA reads TGTGCCAGCAGCTCTCTGGAGGGACAGAACTCCTACGAGCAGTACTTC. Translation: CASSSLEGQNSYEQYF.